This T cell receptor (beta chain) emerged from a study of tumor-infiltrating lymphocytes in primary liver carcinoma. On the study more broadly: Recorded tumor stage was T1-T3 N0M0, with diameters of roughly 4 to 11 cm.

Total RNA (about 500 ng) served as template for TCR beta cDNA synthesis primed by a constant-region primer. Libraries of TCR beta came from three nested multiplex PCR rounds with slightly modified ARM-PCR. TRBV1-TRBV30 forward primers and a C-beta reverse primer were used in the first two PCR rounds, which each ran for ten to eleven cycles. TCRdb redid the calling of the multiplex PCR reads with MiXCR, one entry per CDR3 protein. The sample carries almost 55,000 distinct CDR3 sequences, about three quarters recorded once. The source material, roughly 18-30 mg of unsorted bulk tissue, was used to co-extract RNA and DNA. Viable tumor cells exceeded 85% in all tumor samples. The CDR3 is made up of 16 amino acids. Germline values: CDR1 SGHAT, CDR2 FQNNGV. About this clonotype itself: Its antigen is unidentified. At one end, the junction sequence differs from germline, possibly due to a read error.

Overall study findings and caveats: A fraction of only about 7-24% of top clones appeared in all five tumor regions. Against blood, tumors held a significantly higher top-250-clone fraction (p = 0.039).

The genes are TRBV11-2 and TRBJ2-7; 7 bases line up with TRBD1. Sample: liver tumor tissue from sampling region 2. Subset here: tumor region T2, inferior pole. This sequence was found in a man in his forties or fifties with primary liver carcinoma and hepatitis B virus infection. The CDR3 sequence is CAGSPPRTGYFYEQYF. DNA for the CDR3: TGTGCCGGCAGCCCCCCCCGGACAGGATACTTCTACGAGCAGTACTTC.